A selection of T cell receptor beta chains follows, all from one sample in a study of Graves' ophthalmopathy and Graves' hyperthyroidism. TCRdb passed the multiplex PCR reads through MiXCR, listing each CDR3 protein once. The sample gives about 620,000 distinct CDR3 sequences, approximately 21% of which show up once; around 7% is in the top ten. Source material: peripheral blood. Receptors originate from a woman younger than 35 with stable Graves' hyperthyroidism. Some clones in this sample may be carry-over from other donors' samples. Both conserved end residues are part of each CDR3. Each record gives: J gene, clone size, V gene, D gene, CDR3 DNA, CDR3 protein. D genes are given only for firm matches. Not every row has a clone size; where given, it reads once, few, many or a size class.

>TRBJ2-2|NA|TRBV25-1|NA
TGTGCCAGCAGTGATCTTAAGAACGGGGGGCAGACCGGGGAGCTGTTTTTT
CASSDLKNGGQTGELFF
>TRBJ1-1|many|TRBV12-3/TRBV12-4|TRBD1
TGTGCCAGCAGTCCCGGACAGGTGGACACTGAAGCTTTCTTT
CASSPGQVDTEAFF
>TRBJ1-1|many|TRBV29-1|NA
TGCAGCGTTGGTGAAGCTTTCTTT
CSVGEAFF
>TRBJ2-7|once|TRBV11-1|NA
TGTGCCAGCAGTTACAGTTGGGGAAGCTACGAGCAGTACTTC
CASSYSWGSYEQYF
>TRBJ2-5|many|TRBV4-2|NA
TGTGCCAGCAGCCAAGATCGGGGAACGCGCCAAGAGACCCAGTACTTC
CASSQDRGTRQETQYF
>TRBJ1-2|NA|TRBV6-4|NA
TGTGCCAGCAGTTACGGGGCAGGGAGAGTCGGTGGCTACACCTTC
CASSYGAGRVGGYTF
>TRBJ2-7|many|TRBV20-1|NA
TGCAGTGCTGGTGTTGCCTACGAGCAGTACTTC
CSAGVAYEQYF
>TRBJ1-1|once|TRBV30|NA
TGTGCCTGGAGTGTATGGCACGGGATGAACACTGAAGCTTTCTTT
CAWSVWHGMNTEAFF
>TRBJ2-5|many|TRBV7-6|TRBD1
TGTGCCAGCAGCTTAGTCCCGACAGGGGTGAAGGAGACCCAGTACTTC
CASSLVPTGVKETQYF
>TRBJ2-5|many|TRBV12-5|TRBD1
TGTGCTAGTGGTTTGGTAAACAGGGGGTACCAAGAGACCCAGTACTTC
CASGLVNRGYQETQYF